This TCR beta chain derives from a study of naive and memory T cell subsets. Trimming removed 6 bases from V and 5 bases from J, with 15 bases in between. CDR3 length: 14 amino acids. The germline CDR1 and CDR2 sequences are SGHRS and YFSETQ. Notes on this clonotype: As yet, its antigen is unknown.

Findings and limits, study-wide: Especially in CD8 cells, naive repertoires contained a few larger clonotypes, possibly CD45RA-re-expressing memory cells. Gini index rose across naive, CM, EM and EMRA in CD4 and CD8.

Both TRBC1 and TRBC2 were covered by a beta constant-region primer of two equimolar oligonucleotides. Nested alpha and beta constant-region primers with the SP2 primer drove four PCR rounds on ligated cDNA. TCRdb used MiXCR to reprocess the UMI-ligation and nested PCR reads, holding one entry per CDR3 protein. The data contain roughly 150,000 distinct CDR3 sequences, roughly 20% of them singletons. The sample was naive CD4+ T cells from blood. This clonotype was sampled from a human donor in good health. The chain couples TRBV5-1 to TRBJ2-1; TRBD1 is a possible D gene (6 bases). The DNA for the CDR3 is TGCGCCAGCAAGTCCAGGGGCATGAACAATGAGCAGTTCTTC. The encoded protein is CASKSRGMNNEQFF. The full variable domain, in which reference TRBV5-1 and TRBJ2-1 provide the parts outside the CDR3, is KAGVTQTPRYLIKTRGQQVTLSCSPISGHRSVSWYQQTPGQGLQFLFEYFSETQRNKGNFPGRFSGRQFSNSRSEMNVSTLELGDSALYLCASKSRGMNNEQFFGPGTRLTVL.